Below are 9 T cell receptor beta chains sequenced from a single sample in a study of cytotoxic CD8 clonotypes in ibrutinib-treated CLL. The data were produced by immunoSEQ multiplex PCR, yet TCRdb's version contains in-frame clones alone and is incomplete. The sample includes 9,500 to 15,000 clones, approximately 67% of them seen just once. This material consisted of PBMCs, taken before ibrutinib treatment. The receptors stem from a human donor with chronic lymphocytic leukemia.

By share, this clone counts as medium-sized. This CDR3 reads CASSQRGGSTDTQYF. In DNA form, the CDR3 reads TGCGCCAGCAGCCAACGGGGGGGCAGCACAGATACGCAGTATTTT. The rearrangement joins TRBV4-1 to TRBJ2-3; 8 nucleotides align to TRBD2. This CDR3 is built from 15 residues. The V segment lost 2 bases and the J segment 0 bases; nucleotides outside the gene matches: 1. Germline CDR1 MGHRA, CDR2 YSYEKL.

This clone turned up a few times. The genes are TRBV6-1 and TRBJ1-5; D ambiguous. Germline assignment: CDR1 MNHNS and CDR2 SASEGT. This CDR3 spans 15 amino acids. V lost 3 bases and J 3 bases, leaving 12 bases between the germline ends. The CDR3 region has the DNA TGTGCCAGCAGTGACCGGCAGGCCTTCAATCAGCCCCAGCATTTT. It codes for CASSDRQAFNQPQHF.

This chain connects TRBV12-2 to TRBJ2-5; the D call of TRBD2 is as the table states it, not checked on the DNA. TRBV12-2 is annotated as a pseudogene. CDR3 length: 15 residues. CDR3 loop: CASRLGSLIPETQYF. CDR3 DNA sequence: TGTGCAAGTCGCTTAGGGAGCCTAATCCCGGAGACCCAGTACTTC.

The chain recombines TRBV19 with TRBJ2-1, with 10 bases identical to TRBD2. V was clipped by 1 base and J by 12 bases; unmatched bases: 9. Germline V gene lookup returns CDR1 LNHDA and CDR2 SQIVND (reference sequence). This CDR3 contains 15 residues. The CDR3: CASSIAATSGVVQFF. The CDR3 nucleotides are TGTGCCAGTAGTATAGCCGCCACTAGCGGGGTCGTGCAGTTCTTC.

The chain uses TRBV11-1 and TRBJ2-1; maybe TRBD2 (7 bases). The length of the CDR3 is 16 residues. Trimming took 8 bases from V and 4 from J, leaving 21 bases between them. Germline lookup yields CDR1 SGHAT and CDR2 FQDESV (reference sequence). CDR3 bases: TGTGCCAGCTCAAGAATAGGGGCGGGGGCTTACAATGAGCAGTTCTTC. It yields the protein CASSRIGAGAYNEQFF.

Only a few counts were recorded for this clone. The J gene is TRBJ2-3, the V gene TRBV6-6; TRBD2 might be the D (5 bases). Germline V CDR1 and CDR2: MNHNY, SVGAGI (reference sequence). V was trimmed by 7 bases and J by 0 bases, leaving 8 bases between them. The CDR3 runs 13 residues. The CDR3, as DNA: TGTGCCAGCAAGTGGGAGAGCACAGATACGCAGTATTTT. Its protein is CASKWESTDTQYF.

The chain recombines TRBV19 with TRBJ1-1, with TRBD1 matching 8 bases. The CDR3 length is 13 residues. Germline V gene data show CDR1 as LNHDA and CDR2 as SQIVND (reference sequence). Unmatched junction bases numbered 14, after V lost 9 bases and J lost 11 bases. CDR3 sequence reads: CASASRGRMVAFF. For the CDR3, the DNA is TGTGCCAGCGCATCCAGGGGGCGAATGGTGGCTTTCTTT.

V usage is TRBV30 and J usage is TRBJ2-3; 7 bases are shared with TRBD1. This CDR3 is built from 13 residues. The V and J ends lost 4 bases and 4 bases, in that order; junction bases with no gene match: 5. CDR1 and CDR2 from the germline V gene are GTSNPN and SVGIG (reference sequence). The CDR3 DNA follows: TGTGCCTGGACTCTACAGGGGCCAGATACGCAGTATTTT. Protein sequence: CAWTLQGPDTQYF.

J is TRBJ2-7 and V is TRBV28; TRBD1 matches at 8 bases. V was pared by 7 bases and J by 4 bases, with 9 bases of the junction left unmatched. CDR3 length: 14 residues. Germline V gene lookup returns CDR1 MDHEN and CDR2 SYDVKM. The CDR3 DNA sequence: TGTGCCAGCAACTCCCAGGGGGCGGGTTACGAGCAGTACTTC. Protein product: CASNSQGAGYEQYF.